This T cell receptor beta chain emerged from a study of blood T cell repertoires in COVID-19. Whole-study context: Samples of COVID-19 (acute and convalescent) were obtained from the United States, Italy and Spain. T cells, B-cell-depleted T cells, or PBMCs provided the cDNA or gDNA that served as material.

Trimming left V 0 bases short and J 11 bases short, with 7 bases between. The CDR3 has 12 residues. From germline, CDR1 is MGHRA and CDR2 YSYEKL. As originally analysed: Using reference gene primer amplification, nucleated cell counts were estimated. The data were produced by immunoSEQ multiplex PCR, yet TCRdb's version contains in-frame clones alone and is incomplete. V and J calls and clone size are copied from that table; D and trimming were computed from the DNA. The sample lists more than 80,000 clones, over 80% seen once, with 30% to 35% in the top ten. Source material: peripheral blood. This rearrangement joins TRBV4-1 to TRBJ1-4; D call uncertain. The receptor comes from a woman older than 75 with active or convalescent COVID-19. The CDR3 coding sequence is TGCGCCAGCAGCCAAGATCGAGTGAAACTGTTTTTT. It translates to CASSQDRVKLFF.